Sequencing of this T cell receptor (beta chain) was carried out in a study of blood T cell repertoires in COVID-19. Study overall: T cells, B-cell-depleted T cells, or PBMCs provided the cDNA or gDNA that served as material.

Sequencing used immunoSEQ multiplex PCR; TCRdb keeps in-frame clones, though not all of them. The sample contains tens of thousands of clones, 85% to 90% of which appear only once. This CDR3 has 16 amino acids. The germline gives CDR1 MGHRA, CDR2 YSYEKL. V shed 3 bases, J shed 3 bases, and the junction held 7 bases outside the gene matches. The sequencing input was peripheral blood. This receptor was identified in a human donor in a cohort sampled during active COVID-19. The chain employs TRBV4-1 and TRBJ2-3; TRBD1 agrees at 9 bases. The chain's CDR3 is CASSQPGQGPTDTQYF. CDR3 sequence (DNA): TGCGCCAGCAGCCAGCCGGGACAGGGCCCGACAGATACGCAGTATTTT.